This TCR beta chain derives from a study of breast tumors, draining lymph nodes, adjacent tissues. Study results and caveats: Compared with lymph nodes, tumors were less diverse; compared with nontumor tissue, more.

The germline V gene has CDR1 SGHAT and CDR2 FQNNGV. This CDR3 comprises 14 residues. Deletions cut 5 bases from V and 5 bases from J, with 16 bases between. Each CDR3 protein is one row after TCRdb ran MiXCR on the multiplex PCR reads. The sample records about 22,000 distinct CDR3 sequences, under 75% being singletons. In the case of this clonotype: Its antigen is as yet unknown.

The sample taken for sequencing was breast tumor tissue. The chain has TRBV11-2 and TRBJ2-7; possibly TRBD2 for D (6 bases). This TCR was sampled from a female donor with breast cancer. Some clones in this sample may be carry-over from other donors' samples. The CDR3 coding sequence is TGTGCCAGCAGCACCGGACTGGGAGGTAACGAGCAGTACTTC. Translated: CASSTGLGGNEQYF.